This T cell receptor (beta chain) is drawn from a study of regulatory T cells in long-lasting Graves disease. Study-wide findings and caveats: In persistent patients, shared public clonotypes (under 3,000) outnumbered those in new patients (about 1,000). Persistent Graves' patients showed reduced TCR diversity versus newly diagnosed patients.

Trimming took off 6 bases at V and 4 bases at J, with 12 bases between the two ends. The CDR3 sequence is 13 residues long. The time point denotes: persistent/refractory GD, antithyroid drugs over 5 years with positive TRAb. Generation of the TCR library employed RNA extracted from PBMCs. EDTA tubes received approximately 9 milliliters of collected peripheral blood. Combining iRepertoire HTBI primers with Arm-PCR of CDR3 regions, the authors built TCR beta libraries. TCRdb passed the multiplex PCR reads through MiXCR, listing each CDR3 protein once. The sample lists around 450,000 distinct CDR3 sequences, under 25% seen once, with less than 9% in the top ten. A word on this clonotype: Its antigen is still unknown.

This clonotype originated in a female donor with Graves disease. This rearrangement joins TRBV12-3 or TRBV12-4 to TRBJ2-5; no clear D. The starting material was peripheral blood mononuclear cells (PBMCs), obtained when the disease was refractory, from a patient treated with antithyroid drugs. As DNA, the CDR3 is TGTGCCAGCAGCCCCCCCACGGGAGAGACCCAGTACTTC. This encodes CASSPPTGETQYF.